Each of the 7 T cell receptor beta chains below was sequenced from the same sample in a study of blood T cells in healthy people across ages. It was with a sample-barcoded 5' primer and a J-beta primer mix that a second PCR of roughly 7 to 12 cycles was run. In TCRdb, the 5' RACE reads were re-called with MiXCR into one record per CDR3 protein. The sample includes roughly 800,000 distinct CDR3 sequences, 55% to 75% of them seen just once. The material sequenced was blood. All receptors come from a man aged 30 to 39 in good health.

This CDR3 is CASSQSSPMPYTF. CDR3 coding DNA: TGTGCCAGCAGCCAATCGTCCCCTATGCCTTACACCTTC. The chain links TRBV3-1 to TRBJ1-2, with D uncertain. The germline V gene has CDR1 LGHDT and CDR2 YNNKEL (reference sequence). With 2 bases removed from V and 11 bases from J, the gap between germline ends came to 15 bases. The CDR3 runs to 13 residues.

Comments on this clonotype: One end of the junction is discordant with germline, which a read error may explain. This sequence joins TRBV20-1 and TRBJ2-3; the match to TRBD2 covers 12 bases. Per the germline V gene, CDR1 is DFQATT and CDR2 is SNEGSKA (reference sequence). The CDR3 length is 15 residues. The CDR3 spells CSATSGSRETGTQYF. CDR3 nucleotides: TGCAGTGCGACTAGCGGGAGCCGAGAGACAGGTACGCAGTATTTT.

CDR3 DNA: TGTGCCAGCAGCTTAGCTCCAATCGGGGGAGCGGGGAGTCCCTCCTACGAGCAGTACTTC. It is translated as CASSLAPIGGAGSPSYEQYF. The rearrangement links TRBV7-2 to TRBJ2-7; 7 bases agree with TRBD2. CDR3 length: 20 amino acids. Germline V CDR1 and CDR2: SGHTA, FQGNSA. V trimming: 0 bases; J trimming: 0 bases; junction bases outside the gene matches: 17. The whole variable domain, remainder taken from reference TRBV7-2 and TRBJ2-7, is GAGVSQSPSNKVTEKGKDVELRCDPISGHTALYWYRQSLGQGLEFLIYFQGNSAPDKSGLPSDRFSAERTGGSVSTLTIQRTQQEDSAVYLCASSLAPIGGAGSPSYEQYFGPGTRLTVT.

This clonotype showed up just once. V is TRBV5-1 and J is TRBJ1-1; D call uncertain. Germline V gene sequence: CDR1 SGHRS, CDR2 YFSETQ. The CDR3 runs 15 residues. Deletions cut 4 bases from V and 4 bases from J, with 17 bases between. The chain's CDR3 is CASSTSLGVSTEAFF. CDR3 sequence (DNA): TGCGCCAGCAGCACCTCCTTGGGAGTAAGCACTGAAGCTTTCTTT.

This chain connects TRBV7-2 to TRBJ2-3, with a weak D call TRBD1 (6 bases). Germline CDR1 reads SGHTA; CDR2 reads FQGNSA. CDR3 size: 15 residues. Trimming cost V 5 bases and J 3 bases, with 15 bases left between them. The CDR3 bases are TGTGCCAGCAGCCCACTAGGGGGTCTGACAGATACGCAGTATTTT. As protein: CASSPLGGLTDTQYF.

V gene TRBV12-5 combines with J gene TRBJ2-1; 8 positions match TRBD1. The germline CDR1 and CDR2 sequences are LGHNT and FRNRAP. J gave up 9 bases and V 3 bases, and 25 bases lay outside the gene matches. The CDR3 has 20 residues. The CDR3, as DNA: TGTGCTAGTGGTTTTGGGGCTCCCTCCCCGGGACAGGTGGTAAGAGGTGAGCAGTTCTTC. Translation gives CASGFGAPSPGQVVRGEQFF.

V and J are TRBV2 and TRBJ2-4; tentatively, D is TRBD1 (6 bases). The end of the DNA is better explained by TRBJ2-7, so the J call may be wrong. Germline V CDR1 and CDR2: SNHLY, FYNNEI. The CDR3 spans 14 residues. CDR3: CASRKNRETYEQYF. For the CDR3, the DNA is TGTGCCAGCAGGAAGAACAGGGAGACCTACGAGCAGTACTTC.